This T cell receptor beta chain derives from a study of blood T cell repertoires in COVID-19. TCRdb's table, derived via immunoSEQ multiplex PCR, lists solely in-frame clones and lacks some. The repertoire has 230,000 or so clones, 86% of them found once; the top ten carry around 3.8%. Participant-reported clinical history was the basis for cohort assignment. The receptor was derived from a woman aged 40 to 50 with acute COVID-19. The source material was PBMCs or T cells enriched from blood (not recorded which).

This CDR3 is CASRDREGSNYGYTF. The CDR3 DNA reads TGTGCCAGCAGGGACAGGGAGGGGTCTAACTATGGCTACACCTTC. The rearrangement links TRBV6-5 to TRBJ1-2; TRBD1 agrees at 8 bases. Germline values: CDR1 MNHEY, CDR2 SVGAGI. Trimming cost V 6 bases and J 0 bases; bases outside gene matches: 6. The CDR3 is 15 residues long.